This is a list of T cell receptor beta chains from one sample in a study of control samples from healthy donors and cancer patients. Sequenced by immunoSEQ multiplex PCR; TCRdb stores in-frame clones only, minus some. This sample has roughly 50,000 clones; around 97% occur once, and the top ten carry 1.5% to 2%. The sequencing input was blood. Receptor source: a woman aged 25 to 39 in good health. Both conserved end residues are trimmed from each CDR3. The order of the fields is J gene, V gene, CDR3 protein.

>TRBJ2-3|TRBV2
ASVLAGVIDTQY
>TRBJ2-3|TRBV7-9
ASSLQGGGSTDTQY
>TRBJ2-7|TRBV19
ASAPAASSYEQY
>TRBJ2-4|TRBV7-9
ASSLEAVGKNIQY
>TRBJ1-2|TRBV30
SWTRGQLVGGYGYT
>TRBJ2-2|TRBV4-1
ASSQVGGPVGELF
>TRBJ2-1|TRBV11-2
ASSPGRVWGHPLYNEQF
>TRBJ2-2|TRBV18
ASSPPGRINTGELF
>TRBJ1-5|TRBV27
ASSLQQDQPQH
>TRBJ2-3|TRBV5-5
ASSPDLAGSTDTQY
>TRBJ2-5|TRBV7-9
ASSHIKETQY
>TRBJ2-3|TRBV5-4
ASSHGDLSSTDTQY
>TRBJ2-7|TRBV19
ASSTRDRGHEQY
>TRBJ2-1|TRBV27
ASSLSLARSYNEQF
>TRBJ2-7|TRBV2
ASVGSGSEQY
>TRBJ2-5|TRBV11-2
ASSPGQGGETQY
>TRBJ2-3|TRBV9
ASSVVGGGDTQY
>TRBJ2-7|TRBV11-1
ASSPAYRVPNEQY
>TRBJ2-7|TRBV11-2
ASSVLGVGPLYEQY
>TRBJ2-2|TRBV21-1
ASSKVSDSGELF
>TRBJ1-2|TRBV9
ASSVATGSGYT
>TRBJ2-2|TRBV6-6
ASSYGAPPGELF
>TRBJ1-1|TRBV6-5
ASKEQGGTEAF
>TRBJ2-3|TRBV19
ASSSRRLAGDRDTQY
>TRBJ1-4|TRBV7-9
ASSRTEPNEKLF
>TRBJ2-5|TRBV5-1
ASSHTWGGRQETQY